This T cell receptor beta chain was found in a study of blood T cells in healthy people across ages. Germline V gene data show CDR1 as ENHRY and CDR2 as SYGVKD. The ends were cut back, 1 base at V and 2 bases at J, with 12 bases in the middle. The CDR3 runs 15 residues. This clonotype was seen a handful of times. Alongside a J-beta primer mix, a sample-barcoded 5' primer served in a second PCR lasting about 6 to 12 cycles. TCRdb ran MiXCR on the 5' RACE reads and lists one entry per CDR3 protein. The profile shows 1.5 million to 2 million distinct CDR3 sequences, about 30% of them singletons. The clonotype comes from a woman aged 25 to 39 in good health. The V gene is TRBV10-3, the J gene TRBJ2-7; D unclear. Sample: blood. The CDR3 sequence is CAISELVGNTYEQYF. The DNA of the CDR3 is TGTGCCATCAGTGAGTTGGTAGGTAATACCTACGAGCAGTACTTC.